Described below is a single T cell receptor beta chain sequence and its context. Its antigen is unidentified. One end of the junction is discordant with germline, which a read error may explain. This sample was taken from a study of metastatic and nonmetastatic thyroid tumors. The wider study: Patients with malignant and benign thyroid disease provided blood and tumor or nodule tissue, whose repertoires were compared. Study results and limitations: Across blood and tumor, TCR beta diversity in malignant thyroid tumors was reportedly significantly higher than in benign nodules.

Thyroid surgery was performed in patients who had received no treatment beforehand. In the source study's methods: The study's classifier, a distant-metastasis tool for papillary thyroid cancer, was built using CDR3 differences across clinicopathological groups. TCRdb reprocessed the PCR reads using MiXCR. The V and J calls shown here were made by TCRdb, not taken from the authors' results. The data show some 23,000 clones, with about a quarter seen just once and 5.4% held by the top ten. The CDR3 is made up of 13 amino acids. CDR1 and CDR2 (germline): SNHLY, FYNNEI. Material for sequencing was tumor tissue. This TCR derives from a female donor with papillary thyroid cancer or a benign thyroid nodule (not recorded which). Some clones in this sample may be carry-over from other donors' samples. The chain recombines TRBV2 with TRBJ1-1; D unclear. Here the CDR3 reads CASSSEYNTGAFF. CDR3 DNA: TGTGCCAGCAGTTCAGAATATAACACTGGAGCTTTCTTT.